A selection of T cell receptor beta chains follows, all from one sample in a study of T cell changes during pregnancy in multiple sclerosis. The table came from immunoSEQ multiplex PCR; TCRdb's copy has only in-frame clones and leaves some out. The sample comprises around 120,000 clones, just over 90% of which are singletons, and around 3.2% rests with the top ten. Here the sequenced sample was peripheral blood, taken after pregnancy. These receptors all stem from a female donor with multiple sclerosis, enrolled in a pregnancy study. CDR3s include the opening cysteine and the closing phenylalanine or tryptophan. Fields, in order: V gene, D gene, clone size, J gene, CDR3 DNA, CDR3 protein. D genes are given only for firm matches. Part of the rows lack a size; the others show once, few, many or a class for expanded clones.

TRBV7-2	.	.	TRBJ1-3	TGTGCCAGCAGCTTAGTTCAGGGAGGAGGAAACACCATATATTTT	CASSLVQGGGNTIYF
TRBV2	.	.	TRBJ2-1	TGTGCCAGCAGTGAAGTTGGTGGCATGAGGACAATGAGGCAGTTCTTC	CASSEVGGMRTMRQFF
TRBV27	.	once	TRBJ1-2	TGTGCCAGCAGTTTATCCGGGAGGATGGGCTATGGCTACACCTTC	CASSLSGRMGYGYTF
TRBV7-9	.	.	TRBJ2-7	TGTGCCAGCACCAGAACCCCCTACGAGCAGTACTTC	CASTRTPYEQYF
TRBV27	.	.	TRBJ1-5	TGTGCCAGCAGTTTCACGGGAGAAGGTCAGCCCCAGCATTTT	CASSFTGEGQPQHF
TRBV7-9	TRBD2	.	TRBJ2-5	TGTGCCAGCAGCGCGCAACCAAGCGGGGAAGAGACCCAGTACTTC	CASSAQPSGEETQYF
TRBV6-1	.	.	TRBJ1-1	TGTGCCAGCAGTGCTGAAGCAGGTCACACTGAAGCTTTCTTT	CASSAEAGHTEAFF
TRBV5-4	.	.	TRBJ1-1	TGTGCCAGCAGCTTGGACGCGGGTAACACTGAAGCTTTCTTT	CASSLDAGNTEAFF
TRBV18	TRBD1	.	TRBJ1-1	TGTGCCAGCTCACCGCGGACAGGGGATTCTGCTGAAGCTTTCTTT	CASSPRTGDSAEAFF
TRBV10-3	.	.	TRBJ2-3	TGTGCCATCAGTGACCTTGCGGGGCCTTTCCCAGATACGCAGTATTTT	CAISDLAGPFPDTQYF
TRBV7-6	.	.	TRBJ2-2	TGTGCCAGCAGCCCCGGCTCGCGGGGTTGGACCGGGGAGCTGTTTTTT	CASSPGSRGWTGELFF
TRBV19	.	.	TRBJ1-1	TGTGCCAGTAGTCCGCGAGGGGACACCTCAAGAAAGAACACTGAAGCTTTCTTT	CASSPRGDTSRKNTEAFF
TRBV27	TRBD1	.	TRBJ2-5	TGTGCCAGCAGTTTGGGACAGGGAGAAGAGACCCAGTACTTC	CASSLGQGEETQYF
TRBV10-3	TRBD2	.	TRBJ2-1	TGTGCCATCACCCCTATAGCGGGGGTCGAGCAGTTCTTC	CAITPIAGVEQFF
TRBV7-8	.	.	TRBJ2-6	TGTGCCAGCAGCGGGCAATCTGGGGCCAACGTCCTGACTTTC	CASSGQSGANVLTF
TRBV4-1	.	.	TRBJ2-1	TGCGCCAGCAGCCAACTCGTAGACAATGAGCAGTTCTTC	CASSQLVDNEQFF
TRBV7-8	.	.	TRBJ1-6	TGTGCCAGCAGCGGAAGACAGGAGGCCTACTCACCCCTCCACTTT	CASSGRQEAYSPLHF
TRBV5-1	.	.	TRBJ1-1	TGCGCCAGCAGCTTTGGGACGGGGGTGATGAACACTGAAGCTTTCTTT	CASSFGTGVMNTEAFF
TRBV7-3	.	.	TRBJ1-3	TGTGCCAGCAGTTCAGGGCGATCCATATATTTT	CASSSGRSIYF
TRBV27	.	.	TRBJ1-4	TGTGCCAGCAGTAGAAGACAGGCAACTAATGAAAAACTGTTTTTT	CASSRRQATNEKLFF
TRBV5-8	.	.	TRBJ2-2	TGTGCCAGCAAACGGGAGACCGGGGAGCTGTTTTTT	CASKRETGELFF
TRBV30	.	.	TRBJ1-2	TGTGCCTGGACCCTGGGGGGGGTTGATGGCTACACCTTC	CAWTLGGVDGYTF
TRBV2	TRBD2	.	TRBJ2-3	TGTGCCAGCAGTGAAAGCGGGGCAGATACGCAGTATTTT	CASSESGADTQYF
TRBV6-1	.	.	TRBJ2-3	TGTGCCAGCAGTGAAGCGCTGGGAGGCACAGATACGCAGTATTTT	CASSEALGGTDTQYF
TRBV7-8	TRBD2	.	TRBJ2-7	TGTGCCAGCAGCTTATGGCTAGCGGGGGGTACCTACGAGCAGTACTTC	CASSLWLAGGTYEQYF
TRBV25-1	.	.	TRBJ2-1	TGTGCCAGCAGTTTCCTCAGGGAGGCCAGGATGGCGGATGAGCAGTTCTTC	CASSFLREARMADEQFF
TRBV5-1	TRBD2	.	TRBJ2-1	TGCGCCAGCAGCTTGGATGTTGGCGGGGGGGCCGAGCAGTTCTTC	CASSLDVGGGAEQFF
TRBV6-6	.	once	TRBJ2-5	TGTGCCAGCAGATTGAACTGGGAGACCCAGTACTTC	CASRLNWETQYF
TRBV29-1	TRBD2	.	TRBJ2-3	TGCAGCGCCGGACCCATGGGGACTAGCGGAATGGCGCAGTATTTT	CSAGPMGTSGMAQYF
TRBV7-6	TRBD1	.	TRBJ1-1	TGTGCCAGCAGCTTAAGCCCGACAGGGATGAACACTGAAGCTTTCTTT	CASSLSPTGMNTEAFF
TRBV6-6	.	.	TRBJ1-5	TGTGCCAGCAGTACGGAGAATCAGCCCCAGCATTTT	CASSTENQPQHF
TRBV19	TRBD1	.	TRBJ2-7	TGTGCCAGTAGTCCTAGGACAGGGCGCTACGAGCAGTACTTC	CASSPRTGRYEQYF
TRBV19	.	.	TRBJ1-5	TGTGCCAGTAGTATAGGTTCCGGGCAGCCCCAGCATTTT	CASSIGSGQPQHF
TRBV2	TRBD1	.	TRBJ2-7	TGTGCCAGCAGCCTAGACAGGGTCCTATCCTACGAGCAGTACTTC	CASSLDRVLSYEQYF
TRBV4-1	.	.	TRBJ2-3	TGCGCCAGCAGCCAAGATATCAGGGTAGGAGATACGCAGTATTTT	CASSQDIRVGDTQYF
TRBV4-1	.	.	TRBJ1-1	TGCGCCAGCAGCCAAGTTTCAACAGGGAACACTGAAGCTTTCTTT	CASSQVSTGNTEAFF
TRBV7-9	TRBD2	.	TRBJ2-7	TGTGCCAGCAGCTGGACGGCGGGAGGCTACGAGCAGTACTTC	CASSWTAGGYEQYF
TRBV2	.	.	TRBJ2-7	TGTGCCAGCACTGAATCTAGGTCCTACGAGCAGTACTTC	CASTESRSYEQYF
TRBV7-3	.	.	TRBJ2-6	TGTGCCAGCAGCCCCAACCCGGGAACAGAGGCTGGGGCCAACGTCCTGACTTTC	CASSPNPGTEAGANVLTF
TRBV19	.	.	TRBJ2-7	TGTGCCAGTAGTATTGATGGCTGGGCGGGCTCCTACGAGCAGTACTTC	CASSIDGWAGSYEQYF
TRBV18	TRBD1	.	TRBJ2-5	TGTGCCAGCTCACCGAAGACAGGGGAAGAGACCCAGTACTTC	CASSPKTGEETQYF
TRBV5-6	TRBD1	.	TRBJ1-4	TGTGCCAGCAGCCAGGTCGGGACAGGGGGGGCAACTAATGAAAAACTGTTTTTT	CASSQVGTGGATNEKLFF
TRBV11-2	.	.	TRBJ2-4	TGTGCCAGCGCCGGGGTGGACATTCAGTACTTC	CASAGVDIQYF
TRBV15	TRBD2	few	TRBJ2-1	TGTGCCACCAGCAGTGACGGGGGGGCCTCCTACAATGAGCAGTTCTTC	CATSSDGGASYNEQFF
TRBV6-1	TRBD1	.	TRBJ2-2	TGTGCCAGCAGTGGACAGGGGCTTCCCCCGAACACCGGGGAGCTGTTTTTT	CASSGQGLPPNTGELFF
TRBV7-9	TRBD1	few	TRBJ2-5	TGTGCCAGCAGCGCCGGGACAGAGGGATCGACCCAGTACTTC	CASSAGTEGSTQYF
TRBV7-8	.	.	TRBJ1-3	TGTGCCAGCAGCCCCCGGGGTGGGTTAAGCTCTGGAAACACCATATATTTT	CASSPRGGLSSGNTIYF
TRBV19	TRBD1	.	TRBJ2-7	TGTGCCAGTGGACGGACCGGGACAGGGGATTACGAGCAGTACTTC	CASGRTGTGDYEQYF
TRBV7-3	TRBD2	.	TRBJ2-2	TGTGCCAGCAGCCCTAGCGGGGGGTCCATTGACGGGGAGCTGTTTTTT	CASSPSGGSIDGELFF
TRBV6-6	.	.	TRBJ1-2	TGTGCCAGCAAAAACAGCGGTGGCTACACCTTC	CASKNSGGYTF
TRBV5-6	.	.	TRBJ1-5	TGTGCCAGCAGCTTGACACTCGGGGGCAATCAGCCCCAGCATTTT	CASSLTLGGNQPQHF
TRBV19	.	.	TRBJ1-1	TGTGCCAGTAGTATAACTCCTCTCATGAACACTGAAGCTTTCTTT	CASSITPLMNTEAFF